One sample yielded the 25 T cell receptor beta chains listed below, sequenced in a study of cytomegalovirus exposure and HLA in healthy donors. The PCR employed 60 Vbeta primers together with 13 Jbeta primers. Libraries were prepared by immunoSEQ multiplex PCR; TCRdb keeps only in-frame clonotypes and omits some of them. This table holds 65,000 to 80,000 clones, roughly three quarters found once. The specimen was PBMCs. These receptors were taken from a woman aged 40 to 50 in good health and CMV-seropositive.

The chain combines TRBV5-1 with TRBJ2-1; 11 bases agree with TRBD2. V was pared by 4 bases and J by 2 bases, with 8 bases of the junction left unmatched. There are 17 residues in the CDR3. Germline assignment: CDR1 SGHRS and CDR2 YFSETQ. The CDR3: CASSSLAGGTTYNEQFF. The CDR3 DNA follows: TGCGCCAGCAGCAGCTTAGCGGGAGGGACCACCTACAATGAGCAGTTCTTC.

The rearrangement joins TRBV13 to TRBJ1-6; 7 bases are a match to TRBD1. The CDR3 length is 16 residues. The trim removed 0 bases at V and 6 bases at J, leaving 5 bases unmatched. The germline V gene encodes CDR1 PRHDT and CDR2 FYEKMQ (reference sequence). The CDR3: CASSLGAGQSNSPLHF. The CDR3 DNA follows: TGTGCCAGCAGCTTAGGGGCGGGACAGAGTAATTCACCCCTCCACTTT. Filled out from reference TRBV13 and TRBJ1-6, the complete variable domain reads AAGVIQSPRHLIKEKRETATLKCYPIPRHDTVYWYQQGPGQDPQFLISFYEKMQSDKGSIPDRFSAQQFSDYHSELNMSSLELGDSALYFCASSLGAGQSNSPLHFGNGTRLTVT.

The V and J genes are TRBV4-1 and TRBJ2-1, with 10 bases lining up with TRBD2. V shed 2 bases and J 10 bases; nucleotides not matched to a gene: 8. Germline values: CDR1 MGHRA, CDR2 YSYEKL. The CDR3 runs to 15 residues. The CDR3 loop reads CASSQSGGAQGEQFF. The DNA of the CDR3 is TGCGCCAGCAGCCAAAGCGGGGGGGCCCAAGGGGAGCAGTTCTTC.

V is TRBV2 and J is TRBJ1-6, with 7 bases identical to TRBD1. The CDR3 sequence is 17 residues long. V shed 5 bases and J 0 bases; nucleotides not matched to a gene: 7. Germline V lookup: CDR1 SNHLY, CDR2 FYNNEI. Here the CDR3 DNA reads TGTGCCAGCAGTTCAAGGGGGCAGGGCTCCTATAATTCACCCCTCCACTTT. This gives the protein CASSSRGQGSYNSPLHF.

The J gene is TRBJ2-7, the V gene TRBV29-1, with TRBD2 identical over 12 bases. CDR3 length: 13 amino acids. The V gene's germline CDR1 is SQVTM and CDR2 ANQGSEA. Trimming removed 8 bases from V and 5 bases from J; junction bases left unmatched: 7. CDR3 DNA sequence: TGCAGCTATAGGACTAGCGGGATCGACGAGCAGTACTTC. As protein: CSYRTSGIDEQYF.

This clone was observed a handful of times. V usage is TRBV2 and J usage is TRBJ2-7; 7 bases agree with TRBD1. The CDR3 covers 12 residues. Germline-derived CDR1 and CDR2 are SNHLY and FYNNEI. Trimming took 6 bases from V and 8 from J; bases not matched to a gene: 7. CDR3 sequence (DNA): TGTGCCAGCAGGGGGTGGGACAGTCAGCAGTACTTC. Its protein product is CASRGWDSQQYF.

The rearrangement joins TRBV30 to TRBJ2-1, with D tentatively TRBD2 (6 bases). With 0 bases removed from V and 9 bases from J, the gap between germline ends came to 12 bases. The germline CDR1 and CDR2 sequences are GTSNPN and SVGIG (reference sequence). CDR3 length: 13 amino acids. Written as DNA, the CDR3 is TGTGCCTGGAGTGTGACGGGAGTAGGTGAGCAGTTCTTC. Protein product: CAWSVTGVGEQFF.

V is TRBV28 and J is TRBJ2-7; D remains unclear. V lost 8 bases and J lost 1, with 6 bases in between. CDR1 is MDHEN, CDR2 SYDVKM, per germline. The CDR3 totals 11 residues. CDR3 DNA: TGTGCCAGCGGCCTTTCCTACGAGCAGTACTTC. It yields the protein CASGLSYEQYF. The full variable domain, with the rest looked up from reference TRBV28 and TRBJ2-7, is DVKVTQSSRYLVKRTGEKVFLECVQDMDHENMFWYRQDPGLGLRLIYFSYDVKMKEKGDIPEGYSVSREKKERFSLILESASTNQTSMYLCASGLSYEQYFGPGTRLTVT.

The CDR3 spells CASSLGILGEETQYF. As DNA, the CDR3 is TGTGCCAGCAGTTTAGGGATTCTCGGGGAAGAGACCCAGTACTTC. The chain is built from TRBV27 and TRBJ2-5, with TRBD2 as a possible D gene (5 bases). Trimming removed 2 bases from V and 3 bases from J, with 13 bases in between. Germline-derived CDR1 and CDR2 are MNHEY and SMNVEV (reference sequence). This CDR3 contains 15 residues.

J is TRBJ2-5 and V is TRBV9; 7 bases align to TRBD1. V lost 3 bases and J lost 2; bases outside the gene matches: 7. The CDR3 consists of 15 residues. CDR1 is SGDLS and CDR2 is YYNGEE in the germline V gene. The CDR3 protein is CASSATVQGQETQYF. The CDR3 nucleotides read TGTGCCAGCAGCGCCACGGTACAGGGGCAAGAGACCCAGTACTTC.

The V and J genes are TRBV4-2 and TRBJ1-5; D is possibly TRBD1 (5 bases). The CDR3 is 17 residues long. The V gene's germline CDR1 is LGHNA and CDR2 YNFKEQ. V was pared by 3 bases and J by 4 bases, with 19 bases between. CDR3 in amino acids: CASSQGGVEVVNQPQHF. CDR3 nucleotides: TGTGCCAGCAGCCAGGGAGGGGTAGAAGTCGTAAATCAGCCCCAGCATTTT.

The chain joins TRBV28 to TRBJ2-1, with D possibly being TRBD2 (6 bases). The CDR3 loop spans 15 amino acids. V lost 8 bases to trimming and J lost 4 bases, with 18 bases between them. The germline gives CDR1 MDHEN, CDR2 SYDVKM. The CDR3 loop reads CASCLEGDVYNEQFF. The CDR3 region has the DNA TGTGCCAGCTGTCTGGAGGGAGACGTGTACAATGAGCAGTTCTTC.

The rearrangement joins TRBV27 to TRBJ2-7; 7 bases are shared with TRBD2. The length of the CDR3 is 14 residues. Unmatched junction bases numbered 5, after V lost 6 bases and J lost 0 bases. Per the germline V gene, CDR1 is MNHEY and CDR2 is SMNVEV (reference sequence). The CDR3 DNA is TGTGCCAGCAGAGCCGGGACTATCTCCTACGAGCAGTACTTC. Its translation: CASRAGTISYEQYF.

This clone was counted a single time. The DNA for the CDR3 is TGTGCCAGCAGTGAAGCTGACAGGGGGTATCAGCCCCAGCATTTT. This sequence encodes CASSEADRGYQPQHF. The rearrangement joins TRBV6-1 to TRBJ1-5, with 9 positions matching TRBD1. Germline V lookup: CDR1 MNHNS, CDR2 SASEGT. Germline trimming cut 0 bases from V and 5 bases from J; bases unmatched to any gene: 2. The CDR3 length is 15 residues.

This clone was found many times. The chain links TRBV9 to TRBJ1-2; 7 bases agree with TRBD1. The CDR3 totals 15 residues. Germline-derived CDR1 and CDR2 are SGDLS and YYNGEE. The V and J ends lost 3 bases and 2 bases, in that order; junction bases with no gene match: 7. The CDR3 loop reads CASSAGGQSNYGYTF. The CDR3 DNA reads as TGTGCCAGCAGCGCCGGGGGACAGTCCAACTATGGCTACACCTTC.

This clone came up once. This chain links TRBV7-9 with TRBJ1-2; 10 positions match TRBD1. J lost 5 bases, V lost 4 bases, and 7 bases had no gene match. This CDR3 region has 15 residues. Germline V gives CDR1 SEHNR, CDR2 FQNEAQ (reference sequence). The CDR3 reads CASSSHPGQGYGYTF. CDR3 nucleotide sequence: TGTGCCAGCAGCTCACATCCGGGACAGGGGTATGGCTACACCTTC.

This clone has just one count. The chain has TRBV9 and TRBJ1-5; TRBD1 matches 7 bases. CDR1 SGDLS and CDR2 YYNGEE come from the germline V gene. Trimming removed 1 base from V and 1 base from J; junction bases left unmatched: 2. The CDR3 contains 15 residues. CDR3 loop: CASSVTGESNQPQHF. The DNA for the CDR3 is TGTGCCAGCAGCGTAACAGGGGAGAGCAATCAGCCCCAGCATTTT.

This clone turned up a few times. The chain is built from TRBV5-6 and TRBJ1-1; 9 bases fit TRBD1. CDR3 size: 15 residues. Germline values: CDR1 SGHDT, CDR2 YYEEEE. With V trimmed by 0 bases and J by 10 bases, 10 bases remained unmatched. CDR3 sequence: CASSLEGTGRNLAFF. The CDR3 region has the DNA TGTGCCAGCAGCTTGGAAGGGACAGGGCGTAATCTAGCTTTCTTT. Full variable domain (outside the CDR3, taken from reference TRBV5-6 and TRBJ1-1): DAGVTQSPTHLIKTRGQQVTLRCSPKSGHDTVSWYQQALGQGPQFIFQYYEEEERQRGNFPDRFSGHQFPNYSSELNVNALLLGDSALYLCASSLEGTGRNLAFFGQGTRLTVV.

The chain is built from TRBV10-3 and TRBJ2-7; TRBD2 matches at 12 bases. V dropped 2 bases and J dropped 3; count of bases not matched to a gene: 5. Germline CDR1 is ENHRY and CDR2 is SYGVKD. The CDR3 loop spans 16 amino acids. In DNA, the CDR3 is TGTGCCATCAGTGAGGCCGCGGGACTAGCGGGCTACGAGCAGTACTTC. It specifies CAISEAAGLAGYEQYF.

This chain links TRBV10-3 with TRBJ1-1; possibly TRBD1 for D (5 bases). Germline lookup yields CDR1 ENHRY and CDR2 SYGVKD. This CDR3 region has 16 residues. V lost 8 bases to trimming and J lost 1 base, with 20 bases between them. The CDR3 region has the DNA TGTGCCATCCGGCCCAGGGTGGCGAGCACGAACACTGAAGCTTTCTTT. Its protein product is CAIRPRVASTNTEAFF.

This clone was picked up one time. V gene TRBV7-9 combines with J gene TRBJ1-2; D gene uncertain. The germline V gene encodes CDR1 SEHNR and CDR2 FQNEAQ (reference sequence). The CDR3 totals 14 residues. Trimming pared 1 base from V and 7 bases from J, leaving 13 bases between. CDR3 sequence: CASSLVAAVSGYTF. CDR3 bases: TGTGCCAGCAGCTTAGTGGCGGCGGTTTCTGGCTACACCTTC.

The chain carries TRBV6-5 and TRBJ1-1, with a weak D call TRBD1 (6 bases). The CDR3 loop spans 15 amino acids. Deletions cut 2 bases from V and 1 base from J, with 11 bases between. Germline V gives CDR1 MNHEY, CDR2 SVGAGI. The CDR3 reads CASSYGGTPNTEAFF. The CDR3 DNA follows: TGTGCCAGCAGTTACGGTGGGACACCGAACACTGAAGCTTTCTTT.

The genes are TRBV5-1 and TRBJ2-2; 11 nucleotides agree with TRBD1. Germline lookup yields CDR1 SGHRS and CDR2 YFSETQ. V lost 4 bases to trimming and J lost 7 bases; unmatched junction nucleotides: 3. The CDR3 runs 14 residues. For the CDR3, the DNA is TGCGCCAGCAGCCGGACAGGGGGCAGCGGGGAGCTGTTTTTT. It yields the protein CASSRTGGSGELFF.

This sequence joins TRBV4-1 and TRBJ2-3; tentatively, D is TRBD1 (6 bases). Germline lookup yields CDR1 MGHRA and CDR2 YSYEKL. This CDR3 has 14 amino acids. V was pared by 6 bases and J by 4 bases, with 14 bases between. CDR3 nucleotide sequence: TGCGCCAGCAGGGGGAATAAGGGGGCAGATACGCAGTATTTT. It translates to CASRGNKGADTQYF.

The chain carries TRBV7-9 and TRBJ1-2, with D unresolved. CDR1 and CDR2 (germline): SEHNR, FQNEAQ (reference sequence). The CDR3 consists of 14 residues. V lost 1 base and J 0 bases, leaving 6 bases between the germline ends. CDR3 coding DNA: TGTGCCAGCAGCTTAGACGGAGCTAACTATGGCTACACCTTC. This encodes CASSLDGANYGYTF.